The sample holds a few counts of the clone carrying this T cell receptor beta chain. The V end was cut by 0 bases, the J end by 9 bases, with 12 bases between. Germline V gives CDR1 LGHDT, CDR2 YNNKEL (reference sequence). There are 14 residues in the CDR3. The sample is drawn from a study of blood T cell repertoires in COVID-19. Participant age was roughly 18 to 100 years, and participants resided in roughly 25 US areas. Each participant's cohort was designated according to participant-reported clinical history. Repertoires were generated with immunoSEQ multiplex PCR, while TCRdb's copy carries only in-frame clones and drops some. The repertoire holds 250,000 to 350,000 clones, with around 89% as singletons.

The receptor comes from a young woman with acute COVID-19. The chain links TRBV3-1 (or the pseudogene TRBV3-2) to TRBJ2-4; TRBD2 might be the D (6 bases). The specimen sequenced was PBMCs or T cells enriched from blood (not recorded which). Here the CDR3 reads CASSQEKLAPIQYF. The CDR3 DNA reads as TGTGCCAGCAGCCAAGAAAAACTAGCCCCCATTCAGTACTTC.